This T cell receptor beta chain was observed in a study of blood T cells in healthy people across ages. V was pared by 1 base and J by 4 bases, with 9 bases between. CDR3 length: 14 residues. CDR1 is LNHNV, CDR2 YYDKDF, per germline (reference sequence). Alongside a J-beta primer mix, a sample-barcoded 5' primer served in a second PCR lasting about 7 to 11 cycles. TCRdb fed the 5' RACE reads into MiXCR, producing one record per CDR3 protein. The sample holds 800,000 to 950,000 distinct CDR3 sequences, around 48% seen once. This sequence joins TRBV15 and TRBJ2-3; D uncertain. Material for sequencing was blood. The clonotype comes from a man aged 30 to 39 in good health. CDR3 amino acids: CATSRVGQPDTQYF. The DNA of the CDR3 is TGTGCCACCAGCAGAGTAGGGCAGCCAGATACGCAGTATTTT.